Listed below are T cell receptor beta chains from one sample, sequenced in a study of CD8 T cells in ankylosing spondylitis. TCRdb itself ran the 5' RACE reads through MiXCR, one entry per CDR3 protein. The sample consists of around 440,000 distinct CDR3 sequences, roughly 17% of them appearing once. Sequencing was carried out using blood, either unsorted or a sorted T cell fraction (not recorded which). The receptor source for this set is a male donor with ankylosing spondylitis. Both conserved end residues are part of each CDR3. D genes are given only for firm matches. The listing skips clone size in some rows; elsewhere it reads once, few, many or a size class.

>TRBJ2-7|.|few|TRBV6-1
TGTGCCGTCCGCGAGGGAGGCGATTACGAGCAGTACTTC
CAVREGGDYEQYF
>TRBJ1-3|.|many|TRBV29-1
TGCAGCGCTCACGGAAACTCTGGAAACACCATATATTTT
CSAHGNSGNTIYF
>TRBJ2-1|.|few|TRBV7-2
TGTGCCAGCAGCTCCCAAAGACACCAATACAATGAGCAGTTCTTC
CASSSQRHQYNEQFF
>TRBJ2-3|TRBD2|.|TRBV12-3/TRBV12-4
TGTGCCAGCAGCGACCGAGCGGGGGGGACAGATACGCAGTATTTT
CASSDRAGGTDTQYF
>TRBJ2-2|.|.|TRBV12-3/TRBV12-4
TGTGCCAGCAGTTTGTCTTATTTGGTGAACACCGGGGAGCTGTTTTTT
CASSLSYLVNTGELFF
>TRBJ1-1|TRBD1|.|TRBV6-2/TRBV6-3
TGTGCCAGCAGTTACCATGGACAGGCCCCTGAAGCTTTCTTT
CASSYHGQAPEAFF
>TRBJ1-1|.|.|TRBV5-1
TGCGCCAGCAGCTTTAGCTCACGGTCCAACACTGAAGCTTTCTTT
CASSFSSRSNTEAFF
>TRBJ1-5|.|few|TRBV25-1
TGTGCCAGCAGTGAATTCGGTCGGGATGACCAGCCCCAGCATTTT
CASSEFGRDDQPQHF
>TRBJ1-2|.|few|TRBV7-2
TGTGCCAGCAGTCCTACACCCAGGGTGGCTAACTATGGCTACACCTTC
CASSPTPRVANYGYTF
>TRBJ1-5|.|few|TRBV29-1
TGCAGCGTTTCGGCCAGTAAAGAGCCCTGGCCCCAGCATTTT
CSVSASKEPWPQHF
>TRBJ1-2|.|.|TRBV7-2
TGTGCCAGCAGCTCACAGATGAACTATGGCTACACCTTC
CASSSQMNYGYTF
>TRBJ2-3|.|.|TRBV24-1
TGTGCCACCAGTGACCTGGGCCCCACCGAGGGTGAGAAGCAGTATTTT
CATSDLGPTEGEKQYF
>TRBJ2-2|TRBD2|.|TRBV20-1
TGCAGTGCTAGAAAAACCGTAGCGGGGTTCCCGAACACCGGGGAGCTGTTTTTT
CSARKTVAGFPNTGELFF
>TRBJ2-5|.|.|TRBV30
TGTGCCTGGAGCCAAATGGGCCAAGAGACCCAGTACTTC
CAWSQMGQETQYF
>TRBJ2-1|.|.|TRBV7-8
TGTGCCAGCAGCTTTCCCGTAACTGGGGCCTCCGGTGAGCAGTTCTTC
CASSFPVTGASGEQFF
>TRBJ2-5|TRBD2|.|TRBV6-2/TRBV6-3
TGTGCCAGCAGTTACTCGAAACTAGCGGGAGAGACCCAGTACTTC
CASSYSKLAGETQYF
>TRBJ1-1|TRBD1|few|TRBV7-3
TGTGCCAGCAGCCCTCGGGACAGCCGGCAGGCTTTCTTT
CASSPRDSRQAFF
>TRBJ2-6|.|.|TRBV5-1
TGCGCCAGCAGCCACTCCCAAGGGGCCAACGTCCTGACTTTC
CASSHSQGANVLTF
>TRBJ1-3|.|few|TRBV11-2
TGTGCCAGCAGCTTAGCGGGGACCTGGGCTGGAAACACCATATATTTT
CASSLAGTWAGNTIYF
>TRBJ1-2|.|few|TRBV3-1
TGTGCCAGCAGCCAAGACGCCGGGCAGGTCCATGGCTACACCTTC
CASSQDAGQVHGYTF
>TRBJ2-3|.|.|TRBV3-1
TGTGCCAGCAGCCAAGCCAGAACACCGAGGGGGAGGGCAGATACGCAGTATTTT
CASSQARTPRGRADTQYF
>TRBJ1-1|.|few|TRBV20-1
TGCAGTGCTCGCCCTGAAGCTTTCTTT
CSARPEAFF
>TRBJ1-1|TRBD1|few|TRBV2
TGTGCCAGCGGGACAGGGTATTCTGAAGCTTTCTTT
CASGTGYSEAFF
>TRBJ1-5|.|.|TRBV6-2/TRBV6-3
TGTGCCAGCAGTTACCCGGGACCCAACAATCAGCCCCAGCATTTT
CASSYPGPNNQPQHF
>TRBJ2-3|.|few|TRBV5-1
TGCGCCAGCAGCTTGGCACCCAACATACCGGGACAAGCAGATACGCAGTATTTT
CASSLAPNIPGQADTQYF
>TRBJ1-4|.|few|TRBV6-5
TGTGCCAGCAGTTACTCGAGAGGCGGTAATGAAAAACTGTTTTTT
CASSYSRGGNEKLFF
>TRBJ1-6|TRBD1|many|TRBV25-1
TGTGCCAGCAGGGGAGGACAGGGGGCCACCAATTCACCCCTCCACTTT
CASRGGQGATNSPLHF
>TRBJ2-7|TRBD2|.|TRBV4-3
TGCGCCAGCAGCCAAGACCCGGGGGGTAGCGGGAGTCGGTCCTACGAGCAGTACTTC
CASSQDPGGSGSRSYEQYF
>TRBJ2-3|.|.|TRBV20-1
TGCAGTGCCTGGACTCCTCCTAGCACAGATACGCAGTATTTT
CSAWTPPSTDTQYF
>TRBJ2-7|TRBD1|few|TRBV7-2
TGTGCCAGCAGTTCGGACAGGACCTTCGCCGAGCAGTACTTC
CASSSDRTFAEQYF
>TRBJ2-1|.|once|TRBV12-3/TRBV12-4
TGTGCCAGCCGCGAGACCAATGGGCAGTTCTTC
CASRETNGQFF
>TRBJ2-3|.|.|TRBV20-1
TGCAGTGCTCCCGGGCTTTCGAAAGGAGCGTATGGCACAGATACGCAGTATTTT
CSAPGLSKGAYGTDTQYF
>TRBJ1-1|TRBD1|.|TRBV5-1
TGCGCCAGCAGCGCGCAGGGGGGGCACACTGAAGCTTTCTTT
CASSAQGGHTEAFF
>TRBJ2-7|TRBD1|few|TRBV3-1
TGTGCCAGCAGCCAAGGAACGACAGGGTTGGGGTACGAGCAGTACTTC
CASSQGTTGLGYEQYF
>TRBJ2-1|.|.|TRBV2
TGTGCCAGCAGTGATTTCCTAGGTATCGACAATGAGCAGTTCTTC
CASSDFLGIDNEQFF
>TRBJ1-2|.|.|TRBV6-2/TRBV6-3
TGTGCCAGCAGCGGGTCCGACTGGGGCTATGGCTACACCTTC
CASSGSDWGYGYTF
>TRBJ2-3|TRBD2|few|TRBV20-1
TGCAGTGCTAGAGCTCCTAGCGGGGGGGCAGGTACGCAGTATTTT
CSARAPSGGAGTQYF
>TRBJ2-3|.|few|TRBV19
TGTGCCAGTAGTATCGCCGGGGCTTGGTCCACAGATACGCAGTATTTT
CASSIAGAWSTDTQYF
>TRBJ2-5|TRBD1|.|TRBV2
TGTGCCAACTCCCCGGGGACAGGGGAAGAGACCCAGTACTTC
CANSPGTGEETQYF
>TRBJ2-3|.|.|TRBV18
TGTGCCAGCTCACCTAACAGCCAGGGCACAGATACGCAGTATTTT
CASSPNSQGTDTQYF
>TRBJ2-4|TRBD1|.|TRBV4-2
TGTGCCAGCAGCCAAGGCACAGGGGAGTTAGCCAAAAACATTCAGTACTTC
CASSQGTGELAKNIQYF
>TRBJ2-7|TRBD2|.|TRBV28
TGTGCCAGCAGGGGGGGACTAGCGGGAGACTACGAGCAGTACTTC
CASRGGLAGDYEQYF
>TRBJ1-1|TRBD1|.|TRBV6-1
TGTGCCAGCAGGGACAGGGATGGGAACACTGAAGCTTTCTTT
CASRDRDGNTEAFF
>TRBJ1-2|.|few|TRBV9
TGTGCCAGCAATAAAGGGGGGGATCTTTATGGCTACACCTTC
CASNKGGDLYGYTF
>TRBJ2-3|.|few|TRBV20-1
TGCAGTGCTAGGGACTTCCTCACAGATACGCAGTATTTT
CSARDFLTDTQYF
>TRBJ1-4|.|.|TRBV29-1
TGCAGCGGCCGATCAGGGGTGGGAGAAAAACTGTTTTTT
CSGRSGVGEKLFF
>TRBJ2-5|.|many|TRBV12-3/TRBV12-4
TGTGCCAGCCGGGGGCGAGAGACCCAGTACTTC
CASRGRETQYF
>TRBJ1-2|.|few|TRBV6-5
TGTGCCAGCAGTTCCGGACAGTCTAAATCCTACACCTTC
CASSSGQSKSYTF
>TRBJ1-5|.|.|TRBV6-1
TGTGCCAGCAGTAGCCGGGGCCATAGCAATCAGCCCCAGCATTTT
CASSSRGHSNQPQHF
>TRBJ2-5|TRBD2|many|TRBV24-1
TGTGCCACCAGTGATAGCGGGAGGGCATTGAAGACCCAGTACTTC
CATSDSGRALKTQYF
>TRBJ2-2|.|many|TRBV12-3/TRBV12-4
TGTGCCAGCAGTCCCTCGGGGGGCTCCTCGAACACCGGGGAGCTGTTTTTT
CASSPSGGSSNTGELFF
>TRBJ2-4|TRBD2|.|TRBV27
TGTGCCAGCAGTTCAAGGACTAGCGGGAGATTTCTGGCCAAAAACATTCAGTACTTC
CASSSRTSGRFLAKNIQYF
>TRBJ1-5|TRBD1|few|TRBV20-1
TGCAGTGCTAGAGTAGCACAGGGGCGGCAGCCCCAGCATTTT
CSARVAQGRQPQHF
>TRBJ1-2|.|.|TRBV6-1
TGTGCCAGCAGTGACGGTGGACCCCCCTATGGCTACACCTTC
CASSDGGPPYGYTF
>TRBJ1-2|.|.|TRBV7-7
TGTGCTAGCAGCTTACGAGGGGAGGGAACCCGCTACACCTTC
CASSLRGEGTRYTF
>TRBJ1-4|TRBD1|few|TRBV27
TGTGCCAGCAGTCTGCGGACAGGGGCAAATGAAAAACTGTTTTTT
CASSLRTGANEKLFF
>TRBJ2-7|.|.|TRBV29-1
TGCAGCGTTAGTCACGGGGGTGGCGAGCAGTACTTC
CSVSHGGGEQYF
>TRBJ1-1|.|.|TRBV9
TGTGCCAGCAGCGTAAGAGGGGAGAGCACTGAAGCTTTCTTT
CASSVRGESTEAFF
>TRBJ2-6|.|.|TRBV7-8
TGTGCCAGCAGCGTAGTGGGAAGGGTATCAGGGGCCAACGTCCTGACTTTC
CASSVVGRVSGANVLTF
>TRBJ2-7|.|few|TRBV28
TGTGCCAGCACAACAGGGAACTACGAGCAGTACTTC
CASTTGNYEQYF